The next 10 T cell receptor beta chains were all read from a single sample in a study of T cell changes during pregnancy in multiple sclerosis. Sequencing was performed with immunoSEQ multiplex PCR; in TCRdb, only in-frame clones are kept and a portion is missing. The sample includes about 110,000 clones, 91% seen only once; the top ten take 1.6%. Sequencing used peripheral blood, obtained before pregnancy. Receptors originate from a female donor with multiple sclerosis, enrolled in a pregnancy study.

This clone was seen more than once but under ten times. The DNA for the CDR3 is TGTGCCATCAGGGACAGGAACTACGAGCAGTACTTC. This translates into CAIRDRNYEQYF. This sequence joins TRBV10-3 and TRBJ2-7; 7 positions match TRBD1. CDR3 length equals 12 residues. Germline V gene lookup returns CDR1 ENHRY and CDR2 SYGVKD. The V and J ends lost 6 bases and 3 bases, in that order; junction bases with no gene match: 2.

J is TRBJ1-3 and V is TRBV11-3; no firm D call. Germline assignment: CDR1 SGHNT and CDR2 YENEEA. Trimming took 3 bases from V and 2 from J, leaving 5 bases between them. This CDR3 has 13 amino acids. The CDR3, as DNA: TGTGCCAGCAGCTTTAGCCCTGGAAACACCATATATTTT. Translated: CASSFSPGNTIYF.

The gene calls are TRBV29-1 and TRBJ1-2; unclear D gene. CDR3 size: 11 residues. Germline loops: CDR1 SQVTM, CDR2 ANQGSEA. Trimming took off 7 bases at V and 8 bases at J, with 14 bases between the two ends. The CDR3 sequence: CSAERSTGYTF. The DNA for the CDR3 is TGCAGCGCCGAGAGGAGTACGGGCTACACCTTC.

V is TRBV6-1 and J is TRBJ1-6, with 7 bases that match TRBD1. Germline loops: CDR1 MNHNS, CDR2 SASEGT. J was trimmed by 10 bases and V by 3 bases; bases with no gene match: 15. The CDR3 is 17 residues long. CDR3 protein: CASSDSRTGSGRSPLHF. As DNA, the CDR3 is TGTGCCAGCAGTGATTCAAGGACAGGTTCAGGACGATCACCCCTCCACTTT.

This chain connects TRBV5-1 to TRBJ1-2; 9 bases are a match to TRBD1. In germline, CDR1 is SGHRS, CDR2 YFSETQ. This CDR3 comprises 15 residues. The ends lost 2 bases at V and 8 bases at J; junction bases unmatched: 10. The CDR3 spells CASSFSGTGNRGYTF. DNA of the CDR3: TGCGCCAGCAGCTTTTCCGGGACAGGGAATCGCGGCTACACCTTC.

The rearrangement joins TRBV7-9 to TRBJ1-1; 11 bases fit TRBD1. The CDR3 loop spans 14 amino acids. The V and J ends lost 5 bases and 6 bases, in that order; junction bases with no gene match: 5. Germline V gene lookup returns CDR1 SEHNR and CDR2 FQNEAQ (reference sequence). CDR3 nucleotides: TGTGCCAGCAGCCATCCGGGACAGGGGGCTGAAGCTTTCTTT. As protein: CASSHPGQGAEAFF.

This clone has only one observation. The rearrangement uses TRBV9 and TRBJ2-1, with D unclear. The CDR3 spans 15 residues. The germline CDR1 and CDR2 sequences are SGDLS and YYNGEE. V lost 1 base, J lost 5 bases, and 13 bases lay in between. CDR3 protein: CASSVLGSWNNEQFF. DNA for the CDR3: TGTGCCAGCAGCGTATTGGGTAGCTGGAACAATGAGCAGTTCTTC.

The chain carries TRBV6-6 and TRBJ2-7, with a possible D match to TRBD2 (6 bases). The V end lost 2 bases, the J end lost 0 bases, and 14 bases lay between the germline ends. The length of the CDR3 is 16 residues. Germline V gene sequence: CDR1 MNHNY, CDR2 SVGAGI (reference sequence). For the CDR3, the DNA is TGTGCCAGCAGTTACCACGTCGGGACTCCCTCCTACGAGCAGTACTTC. Protein: CASSYHVGTPSYEQYF.

The chain uses TRBV19 and TRBJ2-5; possibly TRBD1 for D (5 bases). V was pared by 5 bases and J by 0 bases, with 13 bases between. In germline, CDR1 is LNHDA, CDR2 SQIVND (reference sequence). This CDR3 has 15 amino acids. The CDR3 protein is CASSPLRTNQETQYF. DNA for the CDR3: TGTGCCAGTAGTCCCCTCCGGACAAACCAAGAGACCCAGTACTTC.

V is TRBV7-7 and J is TRBJ2-5; D perhaps matches TRBD2 (5 bases). The V end was cut by 2 bases, the J end by 4 bases, with 14 bases between. CDR1 and CDR2 (germline): SSHAT, FNYEAQ (reference sequence). The CDR3 covers 15 residues. CDR3 loop: CASSLSLGMGETQYF. The CDR3 region has the DNA TGTGCCAGCAGCTTATCACTAGGGATGGGAGAGACCCAGTACTTC.